This T cell receptor (beta chain) was documented in a study of T-cell reconstitution after alpha-beta-depleted transplantation in children. Unique molecular identifiers were built into the TCRbeta library. In TCRdb, the PCR reads were re-called with MiXCR into one record per CDR3 protein. The sample carries 500,000 to 600,000 distinct CDR3 sequences, roughly 33% recorded once. This CDR3 region has 14 residues. The germline V gene has CDR1 MNHNS and CDR2 SASEGT. V lost 8 bases to trimming and J lost 4 bases; unmatched junction nucleotides: 7. The TCR originated in a human donor who donated a stem cell graft to a child with aplastic anemia. V is TRBV6-1 and J is TRBJ2-5, with 10 bases that match TRBD2. The material sequenced was PBMCs from the stem cell graft donor, taken from the stem cell graft. The CDR3 nucleotides are TGTGCCAGCGTCGGGACTAGCGCGGCAGAGACCCAGTACTTC. It is translated as CASVGTSAAETQYF.